The 26 T cell receptor beta chains presented below share a single source sample, sequenced in a study of cytomegalovirus exposure and HLA in healthy donors. The PCR had 60 Vbeta and 13 Jbeta primers. Here immunoSEQ multiplex PCR was the method, and the copy in TCRdb shows in-frame clones only, minus some. The profile shows roughly 130,000 clones, about 73% of them singletons. The sequenced material came from PBMCs. These receptors all stem from a woman aged 40 to 49 in good health and CMV-seropositive.

The chain combines TRBV6-1 with TRBJ1-4; D uncertain. The CDR3 is 15 amino acids. Germline CDR1 is MNHNS and CDR2 is SASEGT. Between the trimmed V and J ends, which lost 7 bases and 0 bases, there was a span of 12 bases. The CDR3 DNA is TGTGCCAGCATTCTGGGGAGTGCAACTAATGAAAAACTGTTTTTT. It encodes CASILGSATNEKLFF.

The V call is TRBV5-4, the J call TRBJ2-3; 11 bases map to TRBD2. The CDR3 contains 18 residues. The germline V gene encodes CDR1 SGHNT and CDR2 YYREEE (reference sequence). J lost 0 bases, V lost 2 bases, and 8 bases had no gene match. CDR3 region: CASSLGTSGTTSTDTQYF. As DNA, the CDR3 is TGTGCCAGCAGCTTAGGGACTAGCGGAACTACTAGCACAGATACGCAGTATTTT.

The gene calls are TRBV5-4 and TRBJ1-2; TRBD1 might be the D (5 bases). The V gene's germline CDR1 is SGHNT and CDR2 YYREEE (reference sequence). The CDR3 is made up of 13 amino acids. V dropped 4 bases and J dropped 7 bases, with 14 bases sitting between them. The CDR3 coding sequence is TGTGCCAGCAGCGGGGGGTTGATTGGTGGCTACACCTTC. Protein sequence: CASSGGLIGGYTF. Full variable domain (remainder filled in from reference TRBV5-4 and TRBJ1-2): ETGVTQSPTHLIKTRGQQVTLRCSSQSGHNTVSWYQQALGQGPQFIFQYYREEENGRGNFPPRFSGLQFPNYSSELNVNALELDDSALYLCASSGGLIGGYTFGSGTRLTVV.

J is TRBJ1-1 and V is TRBV29-1; TRBD1 might be the D (5 bases). The CDR3 is 15 residues long. Trimming cost V 4 bases and J 1 base, with 16 bases left between them. CDR1 and CDR2 from the germline V gene are SQVTM and ANQGSEA. The CDR3 DNA reads as TGCAGCGTTGTTTCTGGGTCAGGGAAGAACACTGAAGCTTTCTTT. It yields the protein CSVVSGSGKNTEAFF.

This chain links TRBV20-1 with TRBJ1-1; no definite D call. V gave up 7 bases and J gave up 2 bases, with 8 bases separating them. The germline V gene has CDR1 DFQATT and CDR2 SNEGSKA (reference sequence). The CDR3 length is 11 residues. Here the CDR3 reads CSERGNTEAFF. CDR3 bases: TGCAGTGAACGGGGTAACACTGAAGCTTTCTTT.

The chain employs TRBV30 and TRBJ1-2, with D tentatively TRBD1 (5 bases). V was trimmed by 4 bases and J by 7 bases, leaving 16 bases between them. From germline, CDR1 is GTSNPN and CDR2 SVGIG (reference sequence). The CDR3 runs 13 residues. For the CDR3, the DNA is TGTGCCTGGATAATCCATCGCGGGGCTGGCTACACCTTC. This gives the protein CAWIIHRGAGYTF.

A remark on this clone: Other DNA sequences in this specimen translate into the identical CDR3. The chain couples TRBV29-1 to TRBJ1-6; the D gene is possibly TRBD1 (5 bases). The V gene's germline CDR1 is SQVTM and CDR2 ANQGSEA. V dropped 7 bases and J dropped 9 bases, with 25 bases sitting between them. CDR3 length equals 16 residues. This chain's CDR3 is CSAQLDQGTLFSPLHF. The DNA for the CDR3 is TGCAGCGCCCAATTAGATCAGGGTACGTTATTTTCACCCCTCCACTTT.

The chain recombines TRBV11-2 with TRBJ2-2; TRBD2 matches 9 bases. Germline-derived CDR1 and CDR2 are SGHAT and FQNNGV. This CDR3 contains 16 residues. With V trimmed by 4 bases and J by 4 bases, 7 bases remained unmatched. CDR3 nucleotide sequence: TGTGCCAGCAGCTCTCGCACAGCGGGGGGCACCGGGGAGCTGTTTTTT. Translated, it gives CASSSRTAGGTGELFF.

V is TRBV27 and J is TRBJ2-7, with D possibly matching TRBD1 (6 bases). This CDR3 has 14 residues. Germline V CDR1 and CDR2: MNHEY, SMNVEV (reference sequence). The V gene lost 4 bases and the J gene lost 0 bases, with 10 bases spanning the gap. CDR3 nucleotide sequence: TGTGCCAGCAGTTCGCCAGGGGTCTCCTACGAGCAGTACTTC. It codes for CASSSPGVSYEQYF.

J is TRBJ1-1 and V is TRBV6-1, with D uncertain. Trimming cost V 5 bases and J 10 bases, with 14 bases left between them. The V gene's germline CDR1 is MNHNS and CDR2 SASEGT. CDR3 size: 12 residues. CDR3 residues: CASSPIRCAAFF. The CDR3 nucleotides read TGTGCCAGCAGTCCCATACGGTGCGCAGCTTTCTTT.

Only a few counts were recorded for this clone. The genes are TRBV5-1 and TRBJ2-5; TRBD2 might be the D (6 bases). The germline gives CDR1 SGHRS, CDR2 YFSETQ. The germline V and J ends were trimmed by 3 bases and 3 bases, with 6 bases remaining between them. This CDR3 region has 12 residues. The CDR3 sequence is CASSSGEETQYF. The CDR3 nucleotides read TGCGCCAGCAGCTCGGGGGAAGAGACCCAGTACTTC.

The chain has TRBV11-1 and TRBJ2-7; D remains unclear. CDR1 is SGHAT and CDR2 is FQDESV in the germline V gene (reference sequence). This CDR3 contains 12 residues. Trimming took 5 bases from V and 3 from J, leaving 8 bases between them. The CDR3 region is CASSITDYEQYF. The CDR3 DNA sequence: TGTGCCAGCAGCATCACAGACTACGAGCAGTACTTC. The whole variable domain, filled in from reference TRBV11-1 and TRBJ2-7, reads EAEVAQSPRYKITEKSQAVAFWCDPISGHATLYWYRQILGQGPELLVQFQDESVVDDSQLPKDRFSAERLKGVDSTLKIQPAELGDSAMYLCASSITDYEQYFGPGTRLTVT.

This chain uses TRBV5-1 with TRBJ2-1; TRBD2 aligns across 8 bases. V lost 2 bases and J lost 4; bases outside the gene matches: 17. This CDR3 comprises 19 residues. Germline assignment: CDR1 SGHRS and CDR2 YFSETQ. CDR3 amino acids: CASSLSLIAGSPRYNEQFF. In DNA form, the CDR3 reads TGCGCCAGCAGCTTAAGCTTGATAGCGGGGTCGCCTCGATACAATGAGCAGTTCTTC.

The rearrangement links TRBV2 to TRBJ2-2; 11 bases fit TRBD2. Germline-derived CDR1 and CDR2 are SNHLY and FYNNEI. Trimming cost V 5 bases and J 0 bases; bases outside gene matches: 11. The CDR3 totals 19 residues. The chain's CDR3 is CASSKRLAGGPSNTGELFF. The CDR3 DNA reads TGTGCCAGCAGTAAACGGCTAGCGGGGGGACCCTCGAACACCGGGGAGCTGTTTTTT.

This CDR3 is CASSIGGAISSGGYTF. CDR3 DNA sequence: TGTGCCAGTAGTATAGGTGGGGCCATTTCATCAGGAGGCTACACCTTC. The genes are TRBV19 and TRBJ1-2; D possibly corresponds to TRBD1 (5 bases). CDR1 and CDR2 (germline): LNHDA, SQIVND (reference sequence). V was pared by 1 base and J by 8 bases, with 20 bases between. CDR3 length equals 16 residues. Full variable domain (missing parts from reference TRBV19 and TRBJ1-2): DGGITQSPKYLFRKEGQNVTLSCEQNLNHDAMYWYRQDPGQGLRLIYYSQIVNDFQKGDIAEGYSVSREKKESFPLTVTSAQKNPTAFYLCASSIGGAISSGGYTFGSGTRLTVV.

The chain couples TRBV28 to TRBJ1-1; a weak D match, TRBD1 (5 bases). Germline CDR1 and CDR2: MDHEN and SYDVKM. The CDR3 is 13 residues long. Trimming took 6 bases from V and 6 from J, leaving 14 bases between them. As DNA, the CDR3 is TGTGCCAGCAGGGTCAGGGCTAACGCTGAAGCTTTCTTT. Protein product: CASRVRANAEAFF.

This clone was detected a few times. The chain carries TRBV7-3 and TRBJ2-7; TRBD2 matches at 8 bases. V lost 5 bases and J lost 3; bases outside the gene matches: 3. The length of the CDR3 is 13 residues. From germline, CDR1 is SGHTA and CDR2 FQGTGA. Here the CDR3 reads CASSPAGGYEQYF. CDR3 coding DNA: TGTGCCAGCAGCCCCGCGGGGGGCTACGAGCAGTACTTC.

The genes are TRBV7-9 and TRBJ1-6, with D perhaps TRBD1 (5 bases). V gave up 5 bases and J gave up 5 bases, with 10 bases separating them. The CDR3 extends over 14 amino acids. Germline V gene data show CDR1 as SEHNR and CDR2 as FQNEAQ (reference sequence). The CDR3 bases are TGTGCCAGCAGCCCAGACAGAGATAATTCACCCCTCCACTTT. Its protein is CASSPDRDNSPLHF. Variable domain in full (rest from reference TRBV7-9 and TRBJ1-6): DTGVSQNPRHKITKRGQNVTFRCDPISEHNRLYWYRQTLGQGPEFLTYFQNEAQLEKSRLLSDRFSAERPKGSFSTLEIQRTEQGDSAMYLCASSPDRDNSPLHFGNGTRLTVT.

This clone was recorded once. CDR3 bases: TGTGCCAGCGGCCGGGACAGCGACACTGAAGCTTTCTTT. This codes for CASGRDSDTEAFF. The chain recombines TRBV2 with TRBJ1-1, with TRBD1 matching 7 bases. With 8 bases clipped from V and 3 bases from J, the junction kept 6 bases outside the gene matches. The length of the CDR3 is 13 residues. Germline values: CDR1 SNHLY, CDR2 FYNNEI. Full variable domain (rest looked up from reference TRBV2 and TRBJ1-1): EPEVTQTPSHQVTQMGQEVILRCVPISNHLYFYWYRQILGQKVEFLVSFYNNEISEKSEIFDDQFSVERPDGSNFTLKIRSTKLEDSAMYFCASGRDSDTEAFFGQGTRLTVV.

This sequence joins TRBV27 and TRBJ1-6, with 10 bases lining up with TRBD1. V was clipped by 5 bases and J by 10 bases; unmatched bases: 11. The CDR3 sequence is 16 residues long. Germline lookup yields CDR1 MNHEY and CDR2 SMNVEV (reference sequence). DNA for the CDR3: TGTGCCAGCAGTATAGACAGGGGGCAACGTGGATCACCCCTCCACTTT. This gives the protein CASSIDRGQRGSPLHF.

The gene calls are TRBV6-5 and TRBJ1-1; D gene uncertain. The CDR3 is 13 residues long. Germline CDR1 reads MNHEY; CDR2 reads SVGAGI. V gave up 6 bases and J gave up 5 bases, with 13 bases separating them. The CDR3 DNA is TGTGCCAGCAGCTTCGCCGGCGGGACTGAAGCTTTCTTT. This codes for CASSFAGGTEAFF.

This chain connects TRBV5-4 to TRBJ2-7; D might be TRBD1 (6 bases). This CDR3 contains 14 residues. Per the germline V gene, CDR1 is SGHNT and CDR2 is YYREEE (reference sequence). Between the trimmed V and J ends, which lost 4 bases and 3 bases, there was a span of 14 bases. The CDR3 DNA follows: TGTGCCAGCAGCCCGGGACACCCGAACTACGAGCAGTACTTC. Its protein is CASSPGHPNYEQYF.

Comments on this clone: At one boundary the junction diverges from the germline segment, which might be a read error. The chain recombines TRBV5-1 with TRBJ1-2; 7 bases line up with TRBD1. The V gene's germline CDR1 is SGHRS and CDR2 YFSETQ. This CDR3 is 13 amino acids long. In nucleotides, the CDR3 is TGCGCCAGCAGCTTATCGGGACAGTATGACTACACCTTC. Protein product: CASSLSGQYDYTF.

In this sample, this clone turned up once. This chain joins TRBV11-2 and TRBJ2-2; D unresolved. V lost 5 bases and J lost 2, with 12 bases in between. This CDR3 contains 15 residues. CDR1 SGHAT and CDR2 FQNNGV come from the germline V gene. The CDR3 nucleotides read TGTGCCAGCAGCCATGTTGAGCCCAACACCGGGGAGCTGTTTTTT. Its protein product is CASSHVEPNTGELFF.

The chain recombines TRBV5-4 with TRBJ2-7; 7 positions agree with TRBD2. The CDR3 covers 14 residues. Germline values: CDR1 SGHNT, CDR2 YYREEE (reference sequence). J lost 2 bases, V lost 3 bases, and 5 bases had no gene match. The CDR3 sequence: CASSSGGAAYEQYF. DNA of the CDR3: TGTGCCAGCAGCTCGGGGGGAGCGGCCTACGAGCAGTACTTC.

The V gene is TRBV5-6, the J gene TRBJ1-4, with D unclear. CDR1 and CDR2 (germline): SGHDT, YYEEEE. The CDR3 consists of 14 residues. Trimming shortened V by 0 bases and J by 4 bases, and 7 bases separated the two germline ends. This CDR3 is CASSLGQINEKLFF. The CDR3 DNA reads TGTGCCAGCAGCTTGGGGCAAATTAATGAAAAACTGTTTTTT.